This TCR beta chain was sequenced for a study of blood T cell repertoires in COVID-19. Seattle's cohort entered during active infection and was followed longitudinally. Profiling relied on immunoSEQ multiplex PCR, and the TCRdb table lists in-frame clones only, not all of them. Of tens of thousands of clones detected, 74% appear once; the ten largest clones hold approximately 4.1%. The V and J ends lost 5 bases and 4 bases, in that order; junction bases with no gene match: 7. The germline CDR1 and CDR2 sequences are MDHEN and SYDVKM. The CDR3 runs 14 residues. The rearrangement uses TRBV28 and TRBJ1-2; 7 bases line up with TRBD1. The specimen was peripheral blood. The sequence came from a man aged 65 to 85 with COVID-19, enrolled during active disease. DNA for the CDR3: TGTGCCAGCAGTCCCGGGGACAGCATCTATGGCTACACCTTC. It is translated as CASSPGDSIYGYTF.